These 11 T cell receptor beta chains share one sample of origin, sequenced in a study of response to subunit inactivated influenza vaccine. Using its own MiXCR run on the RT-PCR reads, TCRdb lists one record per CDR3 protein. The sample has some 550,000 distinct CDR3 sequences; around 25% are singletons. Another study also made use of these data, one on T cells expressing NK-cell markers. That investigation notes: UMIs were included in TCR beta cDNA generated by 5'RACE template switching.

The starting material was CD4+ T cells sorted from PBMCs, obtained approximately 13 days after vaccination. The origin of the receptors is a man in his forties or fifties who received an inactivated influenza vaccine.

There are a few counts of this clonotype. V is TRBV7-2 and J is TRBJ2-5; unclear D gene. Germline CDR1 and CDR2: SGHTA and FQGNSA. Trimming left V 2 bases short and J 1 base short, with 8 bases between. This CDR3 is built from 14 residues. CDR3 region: CASSLTSAQETQYF. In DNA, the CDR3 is TGTGCCAGCAGCTTAACTTCAGCCCAAGAGACCCAGTACTTC.

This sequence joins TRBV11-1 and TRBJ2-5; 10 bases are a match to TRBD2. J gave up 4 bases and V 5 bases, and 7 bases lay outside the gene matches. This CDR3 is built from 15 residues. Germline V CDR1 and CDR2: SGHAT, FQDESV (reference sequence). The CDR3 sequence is CASSPAGGPPETQYF. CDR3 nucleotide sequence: TGTGCCAGCAGCCCAGCGGGAGGGCCCCCAGAGACCCAGTACTTC.

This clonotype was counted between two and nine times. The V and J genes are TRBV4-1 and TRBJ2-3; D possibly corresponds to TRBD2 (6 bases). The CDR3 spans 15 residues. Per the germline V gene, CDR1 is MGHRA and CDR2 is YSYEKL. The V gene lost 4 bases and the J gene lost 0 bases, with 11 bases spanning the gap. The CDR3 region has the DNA TGCGCCAGCAGCCGACGGGACTTTAGCACAGATACGCAGTATTTT. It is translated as CASSRRDFSTDTQYF.

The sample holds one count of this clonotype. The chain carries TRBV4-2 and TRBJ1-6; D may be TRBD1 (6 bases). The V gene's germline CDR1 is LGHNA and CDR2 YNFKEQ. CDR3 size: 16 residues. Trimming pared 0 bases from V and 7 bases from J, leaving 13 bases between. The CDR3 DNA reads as TGTGCCAGCAGCCAAGACGGAGACAGGATGAATTCACCCCTCCACTTT. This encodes CASSQDGDRMNSPLHF.

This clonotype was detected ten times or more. CDR3: CASSFARNTEAFF. The CDR3 DNA reads as TGTGCCAGCAGTTTCGCCAGGAACACTGAAGCTTTCTTT. V gene TRBV12-3 or TRBV12-4 combines with J gene TRBJ1-1; D call uncertain. V was pared by 3 bases and J by 1 base, with 6 bases between. The CDR3 is made up of 13 amino acids.

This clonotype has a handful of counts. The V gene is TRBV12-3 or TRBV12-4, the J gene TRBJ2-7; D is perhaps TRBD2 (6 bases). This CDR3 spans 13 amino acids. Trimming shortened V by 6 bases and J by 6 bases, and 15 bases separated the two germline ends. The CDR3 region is CASSYVRDSEQYF. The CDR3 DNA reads TGTGCCAGCAGCTACGTGCGGGATAGCGAGCAGTACTTC.

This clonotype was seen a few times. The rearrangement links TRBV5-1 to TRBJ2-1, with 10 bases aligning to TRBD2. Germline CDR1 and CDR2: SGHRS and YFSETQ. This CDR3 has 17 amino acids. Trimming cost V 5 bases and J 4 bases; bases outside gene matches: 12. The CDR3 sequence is CASSTTPWTSGYNEQFF. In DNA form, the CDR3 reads TGCGCCAGCAGTACTACCCCCTGGACTAGCGGATACAATGAGCAGTTCTTC.

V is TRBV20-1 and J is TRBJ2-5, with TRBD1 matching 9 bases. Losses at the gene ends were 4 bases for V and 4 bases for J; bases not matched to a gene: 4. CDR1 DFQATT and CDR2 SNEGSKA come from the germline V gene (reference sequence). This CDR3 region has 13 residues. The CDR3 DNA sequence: TGCAGTGCTAAGCACAGGGGGCGAGAGACCCAGTACTTC. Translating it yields CSAKHRGRETQYF.

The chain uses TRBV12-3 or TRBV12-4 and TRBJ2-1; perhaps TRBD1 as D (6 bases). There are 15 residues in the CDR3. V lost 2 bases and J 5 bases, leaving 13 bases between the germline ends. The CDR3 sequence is CASSLSQGLDNEQFF. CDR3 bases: TGTGCCAGCAGTTTATCGCAGGGGTTGGACAATGAGCAGTTCTTC.

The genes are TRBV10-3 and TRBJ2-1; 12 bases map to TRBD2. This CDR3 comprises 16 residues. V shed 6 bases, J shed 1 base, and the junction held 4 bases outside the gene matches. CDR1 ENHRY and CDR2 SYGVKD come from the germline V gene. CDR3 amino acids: CAISRLAGVSYNEQFF. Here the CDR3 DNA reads TGTGCCATCAGCCGACTAGCGGGAGTGTCCTACAATGAGCAGTTCTTC.

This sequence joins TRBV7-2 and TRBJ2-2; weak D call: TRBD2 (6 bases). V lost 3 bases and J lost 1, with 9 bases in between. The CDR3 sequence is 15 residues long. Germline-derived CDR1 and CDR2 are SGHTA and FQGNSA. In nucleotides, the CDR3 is TGTGCCAGCAGCTTTCAGGGAGGGAACACCGGGGAGCTGTTTTTT. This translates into CASSFQGGNTGELFF.